This TCR beta chain stems from a study of cytomegalovirus exposure and HLA in healthy donors. Regarding the study as a whole: Across all donors, roughly uniform sequencing depth was an assumption of the presence/absence analyses. Judged likely to be a sequencing artifact was a cluster of highly shared sequence variants. Further analysis was carried out later, and it showed several of the most significant clusters appearing linked to common viral pathogens. As a later analysis showed, a missense DCLRE1C variant was linked to trimming of TCR beta V- and J-genes.

CDR3 length: 14 amino acids. V lost 4 bases, J lost 5 bases, and 14 bases lay in between. CDR1 and CDR2 from the germline V gene are MDHEN and SYDVKM. PCR amplification relied on 60 Vbeta primers (plus 13 Jbeta primers). Clones were sequenced by immunoSEQ multiplex PCR, and TCRdb holds only the in-frame ones, with some missing. The sample has tens of thousands of clones, about 60% seen once. This clone turned up a few times. The target antigen is unknown. The TCR was taken from a man over 45 in good health and CMV-seropositive. The rearrangement joins TRBV28 to TRBJ1-1; the D is unclear. The sample consisted of PBMCs. The CDR3 region is CASSYVFGDTEAFF. The DNA for the CDR3 is TGTGCCAGCAGTTACGTATTCGGGGATACTGAAGCTTTCTTT.